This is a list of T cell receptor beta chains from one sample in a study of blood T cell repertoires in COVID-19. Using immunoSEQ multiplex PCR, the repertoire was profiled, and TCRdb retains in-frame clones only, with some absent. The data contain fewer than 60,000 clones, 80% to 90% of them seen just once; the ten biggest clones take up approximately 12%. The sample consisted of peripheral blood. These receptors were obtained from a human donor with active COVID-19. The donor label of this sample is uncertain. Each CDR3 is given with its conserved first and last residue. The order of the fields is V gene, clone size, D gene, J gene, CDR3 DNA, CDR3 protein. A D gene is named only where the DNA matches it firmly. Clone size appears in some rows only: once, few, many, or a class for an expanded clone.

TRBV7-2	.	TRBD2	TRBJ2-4	TGTGCCAGCAGCCCGGGGACTAGCGGGAGCATTCAGTACTTC	CASSPGTSGSIQYF
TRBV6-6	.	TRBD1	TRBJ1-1	TGTGCCAGCAGTTACTCAGCGACAGGGATAACTGAAGCTTTCTTT	CASSYSATGITEAFF
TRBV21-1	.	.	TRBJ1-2	TGTGCCAGCAGCAAAGCGCTGGGGGCAGAAGCTAACTATGGCTACACCTTC	CASSKALGAEANYGYTF
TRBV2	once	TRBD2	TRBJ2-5	TGTGCCAGCAGTGAGGGGGGGGAGACCCAGTACTTC	CASSEGGETQYF
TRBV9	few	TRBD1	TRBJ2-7	TGTGCCAGCAGCGCCGGACAGGGGAAATCCTACGAGCAGTACTTC	CASSAGQGKSYEQYF
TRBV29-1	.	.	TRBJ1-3	TGCAGCGTTGAAGATCCGGCAGGGTCCGGAAACACCATATATTTT	CSVEDPAGSGNTIYF
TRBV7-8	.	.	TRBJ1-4	TGTGCCAGCAGACCAGGGGAACACAATGAAAAACTGTTTTTT	CASRPGEHNEKLFF
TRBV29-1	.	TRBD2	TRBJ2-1	TGCAGCGTTGCTAGCGGGGGGGTAAGGGCTGAGCAGTTCTTC	CSVASGGVRAEQFF
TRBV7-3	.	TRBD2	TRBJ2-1	TGTGCCAGCAGCCCAGGACTAGGCTTGAATGAGCAGTTCTTC	CASSPGLGLNEQFF
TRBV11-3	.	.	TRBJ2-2	TGTGCCAGCAGCTTAGACAGCCTCGTTGGGGGGTCGGCCGGGGAGTTGTTTTTT	CASSLDSLVGGSAGELFF
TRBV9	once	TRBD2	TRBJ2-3	TGTGCCAGCAGCGCATCTCGACTAGCGGGAGAGAGGGTGGATACGCAGTATTTT	CASSASRLAGERVDTQYF
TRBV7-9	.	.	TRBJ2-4	TGTGCCAGCAGCTTAGCCGCGGGATTAGCCAAAAACATTCAGTACTTC	CASSLAAGLAKNIQYF
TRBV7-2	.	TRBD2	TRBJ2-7	TGTGCCAGCAGCTTCGGGGGGTACCCATCCTACGAGCAGTACTTC	CASSFGGYPSYEQYF
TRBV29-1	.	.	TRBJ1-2	TGCAGCGTGCAACAGGCACGCTACACCTTC	CSVQQARYTF
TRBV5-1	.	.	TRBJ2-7	TGCGCCAGCAGCTTCGGCGGTTCCTACGAGCAGTACTTC	CASSFGGSYEQYF
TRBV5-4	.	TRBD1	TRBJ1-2	TGTGCCAGCAGCTTAAAAGCCGGGACAGGGGGCGGGGGCTACACCTTC	CASSLKAGTGGGGYTF
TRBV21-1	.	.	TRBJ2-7	TGTGCCAGCAGCAAATTGGGGACAGGGTCCTACGAGCAGTACTTC	CASSKLGTGSYEQYF
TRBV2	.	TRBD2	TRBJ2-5	TGTGCCAGCAGTGAATACGGGGGGGGAGAGACCCAGTACTTC	CASSEYGGGETQYF
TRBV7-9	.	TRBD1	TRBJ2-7	TGTGCCAGCAGCCCCGGGACAGTTGGGTCCTACGAGCAGTACTTC	CASSPGTVGSYEQYF
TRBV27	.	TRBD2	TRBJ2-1	TGTGCCAGCAGTTTATCCCAGCGGGAGGGATTGGATGAGCAGTTCTTC	CASSLSQREGLDEQFF
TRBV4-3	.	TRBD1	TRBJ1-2	TGCGCCAGCAGCCTAGCGGGGACAGGGTTTAAAGGTCTGTTTGGCTACACCTTC	CASSLAGTGFKGLFGYTF
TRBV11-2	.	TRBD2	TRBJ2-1	TGTGCCAGCGGGGGGGTTTACAATGAGCAGTTCTTC	CASGGVYNEQFF
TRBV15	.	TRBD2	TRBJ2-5	TGTGCCACCAGCACGACTAGCGGGGCCCTTCGCCAGTACTTC	CATSTTSGALRQYF
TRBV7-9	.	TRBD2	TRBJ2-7	TGTGCCAGCAGCTTAGCGGCGGGTGGGCTAGCGGGAACCTACGAGCAGTACTTC	CASSLAAGGLAGTYEQYF
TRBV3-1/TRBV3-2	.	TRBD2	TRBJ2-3	TGTGCCAGCAGCCCGGGGGAGCGGGAGCCAGATACGCAGTATTTT	CASSPGEREPDTQYF
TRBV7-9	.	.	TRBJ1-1	TGTGCCAGCAGCTTCAGATACACTGAAGCTTTCTTT	CASSFRYTEAFF
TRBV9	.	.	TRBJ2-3	TGTGCCAGCAGCCCCCAGGGTTCGTATACGCAGTATTTT	CASSPQGSYTQYF
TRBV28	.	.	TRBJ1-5	TGTGCCAGCGGGGGGATTAGCAATCAGCCCCAGCATTTT	CASGGISNQPQHF
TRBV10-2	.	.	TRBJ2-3	TGCGCCAGCTCGGGGGAGGTTTATCCGCAGTATTTT	CASSGEVYPQYF
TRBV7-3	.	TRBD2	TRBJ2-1	TGTGCCAGCAGCCCAAGCGGGGGCCTTTACAATGAGCAGTTCTTC	CASSPSGGLYNEQFF
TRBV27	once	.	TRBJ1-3	TGTGCCAGCAGTTCCAGAATCTCTGGAAACACCATATATTTT	CASSSRISGNTIYF
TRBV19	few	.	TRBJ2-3	TGTGCCAGTAGGACTACCCAGGAAATCACAGATACGCAGTATTTT	CASRTTQEITDTQYF
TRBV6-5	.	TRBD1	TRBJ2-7	TGTGCCAGCAGTTACTCAGCATACAGGGGGCCCTACGAGCAGTACTTC	CASSYSAYRGPYEQYF
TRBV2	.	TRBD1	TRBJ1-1	TGTGCCAGCCGCGCTAGGACAGGGCGGGGTACTACTGAAGCTTTCTTT	CASRARTGRGTTEAFF
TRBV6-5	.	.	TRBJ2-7	TGTGCCAGCCGGGACTCAGCCTACGAGCAGTACTTC	CASRDSAYEQYF
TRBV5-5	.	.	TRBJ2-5	TGTGCCAGCAGCTTGGCGGGAAAGTGGGAGACCCAGTACTTC	CASSLAGKWETQYF
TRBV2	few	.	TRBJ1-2	TGTGCCAGCAGGGGGGCAGGTTATGGCTACACCTTC	CASRGAGYGYTF
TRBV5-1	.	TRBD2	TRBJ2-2	TGCGCCAGCAGCTTGGATCCTAGCGGCGGGGAGCTGTTTTTT	CASSLDPSGGELFF
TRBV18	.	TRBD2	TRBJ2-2	TGTGCCAGCTCGCCTGGACTAGGCGAGCTGTTTTTT	CASSPGLGELFF
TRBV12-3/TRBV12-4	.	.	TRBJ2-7	TGTGCCAGCAGTCGGAACAGGGCGTCCGAGCAGTACTTC	CASSRNRASEQYF
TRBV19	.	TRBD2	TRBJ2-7	TGTGCCAGTAGTAGGGTTACTAGCGGGAGCTCCTACGAGCAGTACTTC	CASSRVTSGSSYEQYF
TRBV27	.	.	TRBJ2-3	TGTGCCAGCAGTTTACCTTCAGATACGCAGTATTTT	CASSLPSDTQYF